This TCR beta chain was documented in a study of blood T cell repertoires in COVID-19. Study-level information: Sites in the United States, Italy and Spain provided acute and convalescent COVID-19 samples.

V dropped 2 bases and J dropped 2; count of bases not matched to a gene: 15. The CDR3 covers 19 residues. Germline lookup yields CDR1 SGHAT and CDR2 FQNNGV. The table lists this clone with a few counts. Profiled with immunoSEQ multiplex PCR; TCRdb holds only in-frame clones, not every one. The sample includes roughly 280,000 clones, approximately 88% of them seen just once. The chain carries TRBV11-2 and TRBJ2-7; 10 bases align to TRBD2. This clonotype was sampled from a man aged 45 to 65 with acute or convalescent COVID-19. The source material was peripheral blood. CDR3 loop: CASSLRGTSGAFIAYEQYF. The CDR3 DNA reads as TGTGCCAGCAGCTTAAGAGGAACTAGCGGGGCCTTTATCGCCTACGAGCAGTACTTC. The full variable domain, completed using reference TRBV11-2 and TRBJ2-7, is EAGVAQSPRYKIIEKRQSVAFWCNPISGHATLYWYQQILGQGPKLLIQFQNNGVVDDSQLPKDRFSAERLKGVDSTLKIQPAKLEDSAVYLCASSLRGTSGAFIAYEQYFGPGTRLTVT.